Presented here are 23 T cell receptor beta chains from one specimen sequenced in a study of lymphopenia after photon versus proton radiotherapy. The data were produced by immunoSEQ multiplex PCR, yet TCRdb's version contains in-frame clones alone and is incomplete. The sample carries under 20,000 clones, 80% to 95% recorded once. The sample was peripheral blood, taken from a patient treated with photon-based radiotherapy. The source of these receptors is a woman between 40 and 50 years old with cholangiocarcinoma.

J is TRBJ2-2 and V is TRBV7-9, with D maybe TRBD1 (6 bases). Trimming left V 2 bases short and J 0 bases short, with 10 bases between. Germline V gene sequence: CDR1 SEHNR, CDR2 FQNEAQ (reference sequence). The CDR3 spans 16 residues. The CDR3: CASSLTGSANTGELFF. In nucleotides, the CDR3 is TGTGCCAGCAGCTTAACAGGGTCCGCGAACACCGGGGAGCTGTTTTTT.

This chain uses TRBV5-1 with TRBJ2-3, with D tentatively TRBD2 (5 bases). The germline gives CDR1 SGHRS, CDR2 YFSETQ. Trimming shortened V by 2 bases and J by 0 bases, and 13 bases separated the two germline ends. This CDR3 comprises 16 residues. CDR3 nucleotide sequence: TGCGCCAGCAGCTTTGCGAGCGGTTCTAGCACAGATACGCAGTATTTT. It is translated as CASSFASGSSTDTQYF.

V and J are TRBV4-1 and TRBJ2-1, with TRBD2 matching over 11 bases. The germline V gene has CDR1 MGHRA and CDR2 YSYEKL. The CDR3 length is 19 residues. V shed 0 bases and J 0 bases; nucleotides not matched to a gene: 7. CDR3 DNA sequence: TGCGCCAGCAGCCAAGATCTAGCGGGGGGTTTCAGCTCCTACAATGAGCAGTTCTTC. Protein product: CASSQDLAGGFSSYNEQFF.

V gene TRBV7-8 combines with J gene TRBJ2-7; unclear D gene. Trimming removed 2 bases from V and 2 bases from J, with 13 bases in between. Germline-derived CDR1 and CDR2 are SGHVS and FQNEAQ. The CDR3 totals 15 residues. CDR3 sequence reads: CASSLYGFGPYEQYF. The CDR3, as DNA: TGTGCCAGCAGCTTATATGGGTTTGGACCCTACGAGCAGTACTTC.

Written as DNA, the CDR3 is TGTGCCAGCAGCTTGGGTCAGGGATCTTACCAGCCCCAGCATTTT. Amino acid sequence: CASSLGQGSYQPQHF. This rearrangement joins TRBV5-6 to TRBJ1-5; a possible D gene is TRBD1 (5 bases). This CDR3 contains 15 residues. The V gene's germline CDR1 is SGHDT and CDR2 YYEEEE. V lost 0 bases, J lost 7 bases, and 14 bases lay in between. Complete variable domain (other parts from reference TRBV5-6 and TRBJ1-5): DAGVTQSPTHLIKTRGQQVTLRCSPKSGHDTVSWYQQALGQGPQFIFQYYEEEERQRGNFPDRFSGHQFPNYSSELNVNALLLGDSALYLCASSLGQGSYQPQHFGDGTRLSIL.

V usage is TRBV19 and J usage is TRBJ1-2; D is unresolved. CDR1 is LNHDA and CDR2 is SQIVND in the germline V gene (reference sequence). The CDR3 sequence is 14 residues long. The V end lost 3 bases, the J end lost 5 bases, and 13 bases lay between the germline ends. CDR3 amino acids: CASSMDSGIYGYTF. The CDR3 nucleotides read TGTGCCAGTAGTATGGACTCGGGAATATATGGCTACACCTTC.

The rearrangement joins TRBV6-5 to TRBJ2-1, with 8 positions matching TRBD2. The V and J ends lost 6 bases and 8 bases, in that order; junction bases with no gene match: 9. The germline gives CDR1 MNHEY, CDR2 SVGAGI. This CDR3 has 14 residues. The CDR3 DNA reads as TGTGCCAGCAGACAGGGACTAGGTCTCCATGAGCAGTTCTTC. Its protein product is CASRQGLGLHEQFF.

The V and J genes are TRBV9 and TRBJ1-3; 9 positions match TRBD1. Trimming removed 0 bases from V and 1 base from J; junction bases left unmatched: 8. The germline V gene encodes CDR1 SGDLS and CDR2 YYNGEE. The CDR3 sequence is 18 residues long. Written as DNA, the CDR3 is TGTGCCAGCAGCGTAGCCGGGACAGGGATTGGATCTGGAAACACCATATATTTT. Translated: CASSVAGTGIGSGNTIYF.

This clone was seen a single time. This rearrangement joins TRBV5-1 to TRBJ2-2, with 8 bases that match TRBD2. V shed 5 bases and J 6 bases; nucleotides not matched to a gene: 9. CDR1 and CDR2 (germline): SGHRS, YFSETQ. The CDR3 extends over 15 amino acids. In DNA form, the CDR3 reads TGCGCCAGCAGATATACAGCGGGAGTGGCCGGGGAGCTGTTTTTT. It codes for CASRYTAGVAGELFF.

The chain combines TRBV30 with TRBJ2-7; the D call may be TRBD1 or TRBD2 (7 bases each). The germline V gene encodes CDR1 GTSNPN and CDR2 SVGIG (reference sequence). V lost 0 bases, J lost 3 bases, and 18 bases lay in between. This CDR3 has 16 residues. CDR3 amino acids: CAWSVEGGRDSYEQYF. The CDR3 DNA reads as TGTGCCTGGAGTGTAGAGGGAGGGCGGGACAGCTACGAGCAGTACTTC.

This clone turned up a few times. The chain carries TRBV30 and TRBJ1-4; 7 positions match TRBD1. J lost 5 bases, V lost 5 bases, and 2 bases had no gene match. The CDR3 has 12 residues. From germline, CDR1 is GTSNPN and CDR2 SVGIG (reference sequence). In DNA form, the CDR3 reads TGTGCCTGGGGGACAGTGAATGAAAAACTGTTTTTT. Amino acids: CAWGTVNEKLFF.

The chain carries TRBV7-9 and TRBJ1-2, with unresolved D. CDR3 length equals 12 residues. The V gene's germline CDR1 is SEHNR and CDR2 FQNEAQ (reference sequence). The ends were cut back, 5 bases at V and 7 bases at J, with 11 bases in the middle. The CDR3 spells CASSLSDGGYTF. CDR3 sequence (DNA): TGTGCCAGCAGCCTTTCGGACGGTGGCTACACCTTC.

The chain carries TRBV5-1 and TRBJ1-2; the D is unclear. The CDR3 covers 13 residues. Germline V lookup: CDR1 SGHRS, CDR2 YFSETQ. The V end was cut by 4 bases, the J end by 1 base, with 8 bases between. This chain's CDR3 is CASSPILNYGYTF. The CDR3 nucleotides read TGCGCCAGCAGCCCCATCCTTAACTATGGCTACACCTTC. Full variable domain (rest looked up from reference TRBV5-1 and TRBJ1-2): KAGVTQTPRYLIKTRGQQVTLSCSPISGHRSVSWYQQTPGQGLQFLFEYFSETQRNKGNFPGRFSGRQFSNSRSEMNVSTLELGDSALYLCASSPILNYGYTFGSGTRLTVV.

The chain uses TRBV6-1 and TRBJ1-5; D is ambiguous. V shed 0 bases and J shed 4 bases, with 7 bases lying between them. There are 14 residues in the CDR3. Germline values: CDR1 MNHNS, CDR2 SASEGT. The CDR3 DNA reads TGTGCCAGCAGTGAAGCAATAAATAATCAGCCCCAGCATTTT. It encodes CASSEAINNQPQHF.

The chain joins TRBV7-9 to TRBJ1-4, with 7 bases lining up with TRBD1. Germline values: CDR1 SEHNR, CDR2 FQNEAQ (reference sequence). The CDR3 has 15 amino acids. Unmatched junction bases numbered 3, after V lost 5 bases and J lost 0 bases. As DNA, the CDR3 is TGTGCCAGCAGCCCAGACAGGGCAACTAATGAAAAACTGTTTTTT. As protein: CASSPDRATNEKLFF.

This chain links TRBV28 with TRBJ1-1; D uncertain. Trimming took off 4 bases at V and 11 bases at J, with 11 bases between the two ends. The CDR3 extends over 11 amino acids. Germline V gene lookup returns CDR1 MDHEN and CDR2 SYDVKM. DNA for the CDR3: TGTGCCAGCAGTTGGATTGATGGGGCTTTCTTT. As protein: CASSWIDGAFF.

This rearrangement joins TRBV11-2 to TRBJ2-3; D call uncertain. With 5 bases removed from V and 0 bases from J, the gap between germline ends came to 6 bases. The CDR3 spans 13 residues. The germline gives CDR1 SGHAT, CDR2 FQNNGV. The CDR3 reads CASSHRSTDTQYF. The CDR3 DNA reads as TGTGCCAGCAGCCACCGAAGCACAGATACGCAGTATTTT.

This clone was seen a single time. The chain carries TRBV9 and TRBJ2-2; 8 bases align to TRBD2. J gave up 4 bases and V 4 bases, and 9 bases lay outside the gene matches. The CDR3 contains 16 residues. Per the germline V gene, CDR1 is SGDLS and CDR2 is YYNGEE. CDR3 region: CASSPGTRGPTGELFF. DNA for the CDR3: TGTGCCAGCAGCCCCGGGACTAGAGGGCCCACCGGGGAGCTGTTTTTT.

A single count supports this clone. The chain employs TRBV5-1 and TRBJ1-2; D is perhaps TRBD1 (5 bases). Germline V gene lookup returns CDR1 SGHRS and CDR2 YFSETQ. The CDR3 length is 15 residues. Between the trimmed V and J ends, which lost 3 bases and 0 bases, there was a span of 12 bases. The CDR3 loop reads CASSSGTDANYGYTF. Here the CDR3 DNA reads TGCGCCAGCAGCTCAGGGACTGACGCTAACTATGGCTACACCTTC. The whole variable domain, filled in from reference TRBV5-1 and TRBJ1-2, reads KAGVTQTPRYLIKTRGQQVTLSCSPISGHRSVSWYQQTPGQGLQFLFEYFSETQRNKGNFPGRFSGRQFSNSRSEMNVSTLELGDSALYLCASSSGTDANYGYTFGSGTRLTVV.

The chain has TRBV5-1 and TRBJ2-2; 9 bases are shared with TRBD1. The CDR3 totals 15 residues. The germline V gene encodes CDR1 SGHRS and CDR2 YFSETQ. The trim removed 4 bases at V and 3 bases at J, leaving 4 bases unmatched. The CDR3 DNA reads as TGCGCCAGCAGCAAAAGGACAGGGGACACCGGGGAGCTGTTTTTT. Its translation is CASSKRTGDTGELFF.

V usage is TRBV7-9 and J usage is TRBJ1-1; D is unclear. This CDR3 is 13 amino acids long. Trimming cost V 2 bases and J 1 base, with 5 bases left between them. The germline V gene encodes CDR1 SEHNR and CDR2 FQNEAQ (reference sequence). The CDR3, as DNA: TGTGCCAGCAGCTTATGGGGGAACACTGAAGCTTTCTTT. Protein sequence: CASSLWGNTEAFF.

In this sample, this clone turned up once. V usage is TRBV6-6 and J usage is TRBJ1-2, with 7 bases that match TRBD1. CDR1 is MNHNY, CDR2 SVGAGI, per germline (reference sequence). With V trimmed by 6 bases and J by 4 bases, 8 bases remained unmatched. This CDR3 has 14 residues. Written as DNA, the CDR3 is TGTGCCAGCAGACTCCGGACAGGACCCTATGGCTACACCTTC. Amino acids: CASRLRTGPYGYTF.

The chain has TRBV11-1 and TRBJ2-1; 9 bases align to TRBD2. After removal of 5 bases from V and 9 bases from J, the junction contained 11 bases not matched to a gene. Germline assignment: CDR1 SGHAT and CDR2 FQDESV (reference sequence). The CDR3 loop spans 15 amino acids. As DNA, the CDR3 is TGTGCCAGCAGCCCCCGGGCGGGAGGGGGAGGTGAGCAGTTCTTC. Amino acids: CASSPRAGGGGEQFF.